This paragraph reports one T cell receptor (beta chain). What it recognizes is unknown. CDR3 length: 14 residues. V was shortened by 0 bases and J by 2 bases, with 8 bases between the two germline ends. Per germline, CDR1 GTSNPN and CDR2 SVGIG (reference sequence). The sample originates from a study of cytomegalovirus exposure and HLA in healthy donors. The overall study: Among around 400 genotyped donors, 65% to 90% fell in the Caucasian-associated ancestry cluster. General study results and limits: A later analysis reportedly identified an Asian-associated ancestry cluster as carrying fewer N-insertions than the roughly 670-donor mean. No immune exposure information besides CMV serostatus was available.

The PCR ran on 60 Vbeta and 13 Jbeta primers. Clones were read by immunoSEQ multiplex PCR, and TCRdb kept only the in-frame ones, dropping some. This repertoire shows approximately 110,000 clones, around 77% found once; its top ten account for over 10%. The chain couples TRBV30 to TRBJ1-3, with D perhaps matching TRBD1 (6 bases). What was sequenced was PBMCs. The TCR sequence derives from a woman aged 40 to 55 in good health and CMV-seropositive. The CDR3 DNA follows: TGTGCCTGGAGTGTGACAGGACCTGGAAACACCATATATTTT. As protein: CAWSVTGPGNTIYF.